This paragraph covers one T cell receptor (beta chain) sequence. This entry is derived from a study of blood T cell repertoires in COVID-19. About the research overall: In each case, the material was cDNA or gDNA derived from T cells, B-cell-depleted T cells, or PBMCs.

Unmatched junction bases numbered 5, after V lost 2 bases and J lost 4 bases. The CDR3 totals 15 residues. Germline-derived CDR1 and CDR2 are MNHEY and SMNVEV (reference sequence). Authors' data handling: Counts of nucleated cells, estimated from reference gene primer amplification, were obtained. Repertoires were generated with immunoSEQ multiplex PCR, while TCRdb's copy carries only in-frame clones and drops some. V and J calls plus clone size are reproduced from that table; the DNA served to infer D and trimming. The profile covers fewer than 250,000 clones, with about four fifths appearing a single time and 3.6% taken by the ten largest. Recruits, aged 18 to 89 years, lived in about two dozen US areas.

This clonotype was obtained from a woman in her 40s who had been exposed to COVID-19. The sequenced sample consisted of PBMCs or T cells enriched from blood (not recorded which). The gene calls are TRBV27 and TRBJ2-7; 10 positions match TRBD2. The CDR3 region has the DNA TGTGCCAGCAGTTTACTTAGCGGGGGGCCTTACGAGCAGTACTTC. Its translation is CASSLLSGGPYEQYF.